The rows below give T cell receptor beta chains drawn from one sample of a study of response to subunit inactivated influenza vaccine. Using its own MiXCR run on the RT-PCR reads, TCRdb lists one record per CDR3 protein. The table lists 800,000 to 1,000,000 distinct CDR3 sequences, around 20% of them singletons. The source was PBMCs from blood, collected more than 4 days after vaccination. These receptors all stem from a middle-aged man who received an inactivated influenza vaccine. CDR3s include the opening cysteine and the closing phenylalanine or tryptophan. Each record gives: D gene, clone size, J gene, V gene, CDR3 protein, CDR3 DNA. The D gene is left open where the match is weak. The listing skips clone size in some rows; elsewhere it reads once, few, many or a size class.

D gene: TRBD1
clone size: .
J gene: TRBJ2-1
V gene: TRBV10-1
CDR3 protein: CASSSRDRLSYNEQFF
CDR3 DNA: TGCGCCAGCAGTTCCCGGGACAGGTTATCCTACAATGAGCAGTTCTTC

D gene: .
clone size: .
J gene: TRBJ2-2
V gene: TRBV5-5
CDR3 protein: CASSEPVRGELFF
CDR3 DNA: TGTGCCAGCAGCGAACCGGTACGGGGGGAGCTGTTTTTT

D gene: .
clone size: .
J gene: TRBJ1-4
V gene: TRBV29-1
CDR3 protein: CSVEDQDDEKLFF
CDR3 DNA: TGCAGCGTTGAAGACCAGGATGATGAAAAACTGTTTTTT

D gene: TRBD2
clone size: few
J gene: TRBJ2-1
V gene: TRBV4-2
CDR3 protein: CASSQVFTSGGNNEQFF
CDR3 DNA: TGTGCCAGCAGCCAAGTGTTTACTAGCGGAGGGAACAATGAGCAGTTCTTC

D gene: TRBD2
clone size: .
J gene: TRBJ2-7
V gene: TRBV6-2/TRBV6-3
CDR3 protein: CASSQGLAGVQYF
CDR3 DNA: TGTGCCAGCAGCCAAGGACTAGCGGGAGTCCAGTACTTC

D gene: .
clone size: few
J gene: TRBJ2-7
V gene: TRBV29-1
CDR3 protein: CSVDLPGRFSYEQYF
CDR3 DNA: TGCAGCGTTGACCTCCCCGGAAGGTTTTCCTACGAGCAGTACTTC

D gene: .
clone size: .
J gene: TRBJ2-7
V gene: TRBV15
CDR3 protein: CATSRSGDGSYEQYF
CDR3 DNA: TGTGCCACCAGCAGATCCGGGGACGGGTCCTACGAGCAGTACTTC

D gene: .
clone size: .
J gene: TRBJ1-5
V gene: TRBV20-1
CDR3 protein: CSAAWTEVNQPQHF
CDR3 DNA: TGCAGTGCGGCATGGACAGAAGTCAATCAGCCCCAGCATTTT

D gene: .
clone size: few
J gene: TRBJ1-2
V gene: TRBV20-1
CDR3 protein: CSATYTANYGYTF
CDR3 DNA: TGCAGTGCTACCTATACAGCTAACTATGGCTACACCTTC

D gene: .
clone size: few
J gene: TRBJ2-5
V gene: TRBV5-1
CDR3 protein: CASSLATRAHQETQYF
CDR3 DNA: TGCGCCAGCAGCTTGGCCACGCGGGCGCATCAAGAGACCCAGTACTTC

D gene: TRBD2
clone size: .
J gene: TRBJ2-2
V gene: TRBV12-3/TRBV12-4
CDR3 protein: CASLWGTRSLVGELFF
CDR3 DNA: TGTGCCAGCCTATGGGGGACTAGGTCGTTGGTTGGGGAGCTGTTTTTT

D gene: .
clone size: .
J gene: TRBJ2-7
V gene: TRBV5-6
CDR3 protein: CASSLRRLSEQYF
CDR3 DNA: TGTGCCAGCAGCCTACGTCGTCTCTCCGAGCAGTACTTC

D gene: .
clone size: few
J gene: TRBJ2-3
V gene: TRBV12-3/TRBV12-4
CDR3 protein: CASRPPGGHFTDTQYF
CDR3 DNA: TGTGCCAGCAGGCCACCGGGGGGCCACTTCACAGATACGCAGTATTTT

D gene: TRBD2
clone size: few
J gene: TRBJ2-2
V gene: TRBV29-1
CDR3 protein: CNGLKGLAGKNTGELFF
CDR3 DNA: TGCAACGGCCTTAAGGGACTAGCGGGAAAGAACACCGGGGAGCTGTTTTTT

D gene: TRBD1
clone size: few
J gene: TRBJ1-4
V gene: TRBV20-1
CDR3 protein: CSARSRQGMGEKLFF
CDR3 DNA: TGCAGTGCTAGATCCCGACAGGGAATGGGCGAAAAACTGTTTTTT

D gene: .
clone size: .
J gene: TRBJ2-7
V gene: TRBV7-8
CDR3 protein: CASSLIWGAIGYEQYF
CDR3 DNA: TGTGCCAGCAGCTTAATATGGGGGGCCATCGGTTACGAGCAGTACTTC

D gene: TRBD1
clone size: few
J gene: TRBJ2-5
V gene: TRBV4-2
CDR3 protein: CASSGWGQGQETQYF
CDR3 DNA: TGTGCCAGCAGCGGGTGGGGACAGGGACAAGAGACCCAGTACTTC

D gene: .
clone size: .
J gene: TRBJ1-2
V gene: TRBV6-1
CDR3 protein: CASSTGNGYTF
CDR3 DNA: TGTGCCAGCAGTACAGGGAATGGCTACACCTTC

D gene: TRBD2
clone size: few
J gene: TRBJ2-1
V gene: TRBV5-1
CDR3 protein: CASKGRTSFWEGDHEQFF
CDR3 DNA: TGCGCCAGCAAGGGAAGGACTAGCTTCTGGGAAGGGGACCATGAGCAGTTCTTC

D gene: .
clone size: .
J gene: TRBJ2-5
V gene: TRBV9
CDR3 protein: CASSVGTAKETQYF
CDR3 DNA: TGTGCCAGCAGCGTAGGGACAGCGAAAGAGACCCAGTACTTC

D gene: TRBD2
clone size: .
J gene: TRBJ2-7
V gene: TRBV6-2/TRBV6-3
CDR3 protein: CASSYPPAGVREQYF
CDR3 DNA: TGTGCCAGCAGTTACCCCCCAGCGGGAGTCCGCGAGCAGTACTTC

D gene: .
clone size: .
J gene: TRBJ2-3
V gene: TRBV7-8
CDR3 protein: CASSSRGLGEGTDTQYF
CDR3 DNA: TGTGCCAGCAGTTCTAGGGGGTTGGGGGAAGGCACAGATACGCAGTATTTT

D gene: .
clone size: .
J gene: TRBJ2-6
V gene: TRBV6-5
CDR3 protein: CASRLYRFGANVLTF
CDR3 DNA: TGTGCCAGCAGGTTATACAGGTTTGGGGCCAACGTCCTGACTTTC

D gene: .
clone size: few
J gene: TRBJ2-1
V gene: TRBV7-9
CDR3 protein: CASSNDYNEQFF
CDR3 DNA: TGTGCCAGCAGCAATGACTACAATGAGCAGTTCTTC

D gene: .
clone size: .
J gene: TRBJ2-2
V gene: TRBV3-1
CDR3 protein: CASSQDGGLASTGELFF
CDR3 DNA: TGTGCCAGCAGCCAAGATGGAGGTCTAGCGTCCACCGGGGAGCTGTTTTTT

D gene: .
clone size: few
J gene: TRBJ2-1
V gene: TRBV20-1
CDR3 protein: CSARAGQWYDNEQFF
CDR3 DNA: TGCAGTGCGCGGGCGGGGCAGTGGTACGACAATGAGCAGTTCTTC

D gene: .
clone size: many
J gene: TRBJ1-2
V gene: TRBV15
CDR3 protein: CATSRDLGRNYGYTF
CDR3 DNA: TGTGCCACCAGCAGAGATCTCGGGAGGAACTATGGCTACACCTTC

D gene: .
clone size: .
J gene: TRBJ1-5
V gene: TRBV18
CDR3 protein: CASSPGGGNNQPQHF
CDR3 DNA: TGTGCCAGCTCACCAGGGGGAGGGAACAATCAGCCCCAGCATTTT

D gene: .
clone size: few
J gene: TRBJ2-5
V gene: TRBV6-2/TRBV6-3
CDR3 protein: CASSPTTSAQTQYF
CDR3 DNA: TGTGCCAGCAGTCCGACCACCAGTGCCCAGACCCAGTACTTC

D gene: .
clone size: few
J gene: TRBJ2-5
V gene: TRBV5-6
CDR3 protein: CASSLGAGPTALKTQYF
CDR3 DNA: TGTGCCAGCAGCTTGGGCGCCGGTCCAACAGCGTTGAAGACCCAGTACTTC

D gene: .
clone size: .
J gene: TRBJ2-1
V gene: TRBV7-2
CDR3 protein: CGSSTGLPGGNEQFF
CDR3 DNA: TGTGGCAGCAGCACGGGACTCCCAGGCGGGAATGAGCAGTTCTTC

D gene: TRBD2
clone size: .
J gene: TRBJ2-3
V gene: TRBV12-3/TRBV12-4
CDR3 protein: CASSPYPGGGSTDTQYF
CDR3 DNA: TGTGCCAGCAGTCCTTATCCGGGCGGGGGGAGCACAGATACGCAGTATTTT

D gene: .
clone size: many
J gene: TRBJ2-7
V gene: TRBV28
CDR3 protein: CASSFGGTSYEQYF
CDR3 DNA: TGTGCCAGCAGTTTCGGCGGGACCTCCTACGAGCAGTACTTC

D gene: .
clone size: .
J gene: TRBJ2-7
V gene: TRBV3-1
CDR3 protein: CASSQGGSVDYEQYF
CDR3 DNA: TGTGCCAGCAGCCAAGGAGGGTCAGTCGACTACGAGCAGTACTTC

D gene: .
clone size: .
J gene: TRBJ2-7
V gene: TRBV6-2/TRBV6-3
CDR3 protein: CASSYSTADHEQYF
CDR3 DNA: TGTGCCAGCAGTTACTCGACGGCTGACCACGAGCAGTACTTC

D gene: .
clone size: .
J gene: TRBJ2-3
V gene: TRBV9
CDR3 protein: CASSVDAGVADTQYF
CDR3 DNA: TGTGCCAGCAGCGTAGACGCAGGGGTGGCAGATACGCAGTATTTT

D gene: TRBD1
clone size: .
J gene: TRBJ2-2
V gene: TRBV20-1
CDR3 protein: CSAQGDPSWEELFF
CDR3 DNA: TGCAGTGCTCAGGGGGACCCGAGCTGGGAGGAGCTGTTTTTT

D gene: .
clone size: .
J gene: TRBJ2-4
V gene: TRBV28
CDR3 protein: CASSFAAETKNIQYF
CDR3 DNA: TGTGCCAGCAGTTTCGCGGCCGAAACCAAAAACATTCAGTACTTC

D gene: .
clone size: few
J gene: TRBJ2-2
V gene: TRBV10-3
CDR3 protein: CATRTATGELFF
CDR3 DNA: TGTGCCACAAGGACGGCCACCGGGGAGCTGTTTTTT

D gene: .
clone size: .
J gene: TRBJ2-2
V gene: TRBV4-2
CDR3 protein: CASSRKTGPTGELFF
CDR3 DNA: TGTGCCAGCAGCCGAAAAACGGGCCCCACCGGGGAGCTGTTTTTT

D gene: TRBD2
clone size: .
J gene: TRBJ2-7
V gene: TRBV6-2/TRBV6-3
CDR3 protein: CASTLAGDTYEQYF
CDR3 DNA: TGTGCCAGCACCTTAGCGGGAGACACCTACGAGCAGTACTTC

D gene: .
clone size: few
J gene: TRBJ1-1
V gene: TRBV7-2
CDR3 protein: CASSLLPGNTEAFF
CDR3 DNA: TGTGCCAGCAGCCTACTACCAGGGAACACTGAAGCTTTCTTT

D gene: .
clone size: .
J gene: TRBJ2-1
V gene: TRBV9
CDR3 protein: CASSVGGAGYNEQFF
CDR3 DNA: TGTGCCAGCAGCGTAGGTGGGGCTGGCTACAATGAGCAGTTCTTC

D gene: .
clone size: .
J gene: TRBJ2-7
V gene: TRBV7-2
CDR3 protein: CASSSGPYYEQYF
CDR3 DNA: TGTGCCAGCAGCTCCGGACCTTACTACGAGCAGTACTTC

D gene: TRBD1
clone size: .
J gene: TRBJ2-1
V gene: TRBV29-1
CDR3 protein: CSVGQGQRVGYNEQFF
CDR3 DNA: TGCAGCGTTGGACAGGGCCAAAGGGTGGGCTACAATGAGCAGTTCTTC

D gene: TRBD2
clone size: few
J gene: TRBJ2-5
V gene: TRBV20-1
CDR3 protein: CSARGLAGSPETQYF
CDR3 DNA: TGCAGTGCTAGAGGACTAGCGGGAAGTCCGGAGACCCAGTACTTC

D gene: TRBD1
clone size: .
J gene: TRBJ1-1
V gene: TRBV5-1
CDR3 protein: CASSAHDRGTEAFF
CDR3 DNA: TGCGCCAGCAGCGCACACGACAGGGGCACTGAAGCTTTCTTT

D gene: .
clone size: .
J gene: TRBJ1-5
V gene: TRBV5-4
CDR3 protein: CASSLGPHGQPQHF
CDR3 DNA: TGTGCCAGCAGCTTGGGGCCACATGGTCAGCCCCAGCATTTT

D gene: .
clone size: few
J gene: TRBJ1-2
V gene: TRBV7-2
CDR3 protein: CASSLLGGTDGYTF
CDR3 DNA: TGTGCCAGCAGCTTATTAGGGGGGACCGATGGCTACACCTTC

D gene: TRBD1
clone size: .
J gene: TRBJ1-5
V gene: TRBV20-1
CDR3 protein: CSARRQGAKREPQHF
CDR3 DNA: TGCAGTGCTAGGAGACAGGGGGCTAAGCGAGAGCCCCAGCATTTT

D gene: .
clone size: .
J gene: TRBJ2-2
V gene: TRBV11-2
CDR3 protein: CASSLVGGYPTLGELFF
CDR3 DNA: TGTGCCAGCAGCTTAGTTGGAGGCTACCCAACTCTAGGGGAGCTGTTTTTT

D gene: .
clone size: few
J gene: TRBJ2-1
V gene: TRBV5-1
CDR3 protein: CASSFLSGGGRNEQFF
CDR3 DNA: TGCGCCAGCAGCTTCTTGAGCGGAGGAGGTCGAAATGAGCAGTTCTTC

D gene: .
clone size: .
J gene: TRBJ2-2
V gene: TRBV24-1
CDR3 protein: CATSDGPRGGELFF
CDR3 DNA: TGTGCCACCAGTGATGGCCCGAGGGGCGGGGAGCTGTTTTTT